This TCR beta chain originates from a study of a mutant IDH1 vaccine in newly diagnosed glioma. Study in general: Vaccines were begun 4-6 weeks after radiotherapy alone, or with temozolomide cycles. Earlier treatment was radiotherapy, temozolomide, or both, with most getting both.

Method: immunoSEQ multiplex PCR; TCRdb's copy keeps in-frame clones and lacks some. The sample lists tens of thousands of clones; roughly 85% were seen once. Remarks on this clone: Its specificity is unknown.

Time point reported: week 23, last vaccination. Doses consisted of 300 ug of mutant IDH1 20-mer peptide each, paired with topical imiquimod. The TCR sequence derives from a man aged 25-45 years with glioma. This sample comprised PBMCs, obtained from a glioma patient whose treatment included an IDH1 peptide vaccine.

The DNA of the CDR3 is TGTGCCAGCAGTCAAGCGGGGGACAGGGGTGGACCAGGCGAGACCCAGTACTTC. Translation: CASSQAGDRGGPGETQYF. The gene calls are TRBV7-9 and TRBJ2-5; 10 bases are a match to TRBD1. After removal of 6 bases from V and 5 bases from J, the junction contained 18 bases not matched to a gene. The germline gives CDR1 SEHNR, CDR2 FQNEAQ (reference sequence). This CDR3 region has 18 residues.